This TCR beta chain is drawn from a study of blood T cell repertoires in COVID-19. Looking at the study overall: Italy, Spain and the United States were the sources of the convalescent and acute COVID-19 samples.

Authors' analysis steps: Reference gene primer amplification gave estimated nucleated cell counts. The protocol was immunoSEQ multiplex PCR, while the TCRdb copy is restricted to in-frame clones and leaves out a portion. That table is the source of V, J and clone size, and D and trimming were worked out from the DNA. This sample has 110,000 to 150,000 clones; approximately 84% occur once, and the top ten carry about 40%. The TCR was taken from a human donor in a cohort sampled during active COVID-19. Sequences were obtained from peripheral blood.

The CDR3 loop is CASSDGGARNTEAFF. The CDR3 DNA sequence: TGTGCCAGCAGTGACGGGGGGGCGCGAAACACTGAAGCTTTCTTT. The V and J genes are TRBV6-1 and TRBJ1-1, with a weak D call TRBD1 (6 bases). CDR1 is MNHNS and CDR2 is SASEGT in the germline V gene. Trimming shortened V by 3 bases and J by 2 bases, and 13 bases separated the two germline ends. This CDR3 region has 15 residues.